This T cell receptor (beta chain) emerged from a study of spatial heterogeneity in lung cancer. Across the whole study: Detected sequences consistently included more beta-chain ones than alpha-chain ones.

Time point denoted: sample taken at primary tumor resection. The authors sequenced whole RNA from tumor, nontumor lung or frozen PBMC without sorting. The donors were 72 patients with non-small cell lung cancer that was early-stage and untreated. A remark on this clonotype: The antigen remains unidentified. A much larger clone differs from this one at a single base, so this may be a read error.

Broader study findings: Whereas they appeared in blood less at follow-up, ubiquitous expanded tumor TCRs appeared there more at resection.

The V end lost 7 bases, the J end lost 6 bases, and 10 bases lay between the germline ends. Germline V gene lookup returns CDR1 SQVTM and CDR2 ANQGSEA. The CDR3 length is 11 residues. TCRdb used MiXCR to reprocess the 5' RACE reads, holding one entry per CDR3 protein. The sample shows 12,000 to 15,000 distinct CDR3 sequences, approximately 8.5% of them seen only once. The chain employs TRBV29-1 and TRBJ2-1, with TRBD2 as a possible D gene (6 bases). The clonotype originates from a female donor with early-stage non-small cell lung cancer. The input for sequencing was PBMCs, taken at surgery. The CDR3 reads CSGGTFNEQFF. The CDR3 coding sequence is TGCAGCGGCGGGACTTTCAATGAGCAGTTCTTC.